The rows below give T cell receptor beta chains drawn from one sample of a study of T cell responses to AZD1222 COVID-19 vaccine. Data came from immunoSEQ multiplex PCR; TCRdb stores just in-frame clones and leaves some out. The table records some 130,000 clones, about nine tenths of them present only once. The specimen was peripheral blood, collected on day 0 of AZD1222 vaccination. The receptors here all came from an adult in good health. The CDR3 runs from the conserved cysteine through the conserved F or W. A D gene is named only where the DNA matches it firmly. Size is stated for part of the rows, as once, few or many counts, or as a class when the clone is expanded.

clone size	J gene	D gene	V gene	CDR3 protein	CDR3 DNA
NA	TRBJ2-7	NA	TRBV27	CASSYRTRYEQYF	TGTGCCAGCAGTTATAGGACGCGGTACGAGCAGTACTTC
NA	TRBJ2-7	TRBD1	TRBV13	CASSLSGTGRYEQYF	TGTGCCAGCAGCTTATCGGGGACAGGGAGATACGAGCAGTACTTC
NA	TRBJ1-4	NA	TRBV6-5	CASREGLRGEKLFF	TGTGCCAGCAGAGAGGGGTTGCGGGGTGAAAAACTGTTTTTT
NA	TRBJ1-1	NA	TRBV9	CASSVARDTEAFF	TGTGCCAGCAGCGTAGCCAGGGACACTGAAGCTTTCTTT
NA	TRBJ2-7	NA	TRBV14	CASSLGTRTSEQYF	TGTGCCAGCAGCCTCGGGACACGTACTAGCGAGCAGTACTTC
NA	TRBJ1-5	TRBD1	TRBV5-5	CASSADRAGEQPQHF	TGTGCCAGCAGCGCGGACAGGGCGGGAGAACAGCCCCAGCATTTT
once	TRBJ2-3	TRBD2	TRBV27	CASRELAGPIHF	TGTGCCAGCAGGGAACTAGCGGGGCCGATCCATTTT
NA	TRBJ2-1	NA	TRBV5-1	CASSMTISSYNEQFF	TGCGCCAGCAGCATGACTATAAGCTCCTACAATGAGCAGTTCTTC
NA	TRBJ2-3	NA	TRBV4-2	CASSRQEGGDTQYF	TGTGCCAGCAGCCGACAAGAGGGGGGGGATACGCAGTATTTT
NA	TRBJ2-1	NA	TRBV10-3	CAIGRHNNEQFF	TGTGCCATCGGGAGACATAACAATGAGCAGTTCTTC
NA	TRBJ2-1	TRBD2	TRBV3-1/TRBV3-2	CASSPLVTSGGAWWGNEQFF	TGTGCCAGCAGCCCCTTAGTGACTAGCGGGGGGGCCTGGTGGGGCAATGAGCAGTTCTTC
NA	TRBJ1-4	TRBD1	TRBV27	CASSLSKQGALKLFF	TGTGCCAGCAGTTTATCGAAGCAGGGGGCTTTAAAACTGTTTTTT